This is a list of T cell receptor beta chains from one sample in a study of T-cell memory formation after mild COVID-19. TCRdb ran MiXCR on the 5' RACE reads and lists one entry per CDR3 protein. The sample lists under 550,000 distinct CDR3 sequences; over 15% were seen once. The specimen sequenced was PBMCs or a T cell subset sorted from them (not recorded which). The receptor set was obtained from a man aged 18 to 29 who had mild COVID-19 (a few samples of this study predate the infection). Cell type and time point are not known. CDR3s include the opening cysteine and the closing phenylalanine or tryptophan.

v_call cdr3_aa
TRBV20-1 CSAVEGNNSPLHF
TRBV4-2 CASSQHSGSGGSTGELFF
TRBV2 CASSERLAGYEQYF
TRBV29-1 CSVTPGNTEAFF
TRBV7-8 CASSLFGAGPLSLHF
TRBV18 CASSPPQGAANEQFF
TRBV20-1 CSAIPYTEAFF
TRBV5-1 CASSLSGGTQQETQYF
TRBV12-3/TRBV12-4 CASSFVKWGGTDTQYF
TRBV7-6 CASSSSPSTGSNTEAFF
TRBV9 CASSADGGRGEKLFF
TRBV5-1 CASSLLGQGNQPQHF
TRBV7-2 CASSWRLAGPDTQYF
TRBV6-5 CASSYRGHLLGYTF
TRBV12-5 CASGSVMGAGYEQYF
TRBV18 CASSPDRGPEQYF